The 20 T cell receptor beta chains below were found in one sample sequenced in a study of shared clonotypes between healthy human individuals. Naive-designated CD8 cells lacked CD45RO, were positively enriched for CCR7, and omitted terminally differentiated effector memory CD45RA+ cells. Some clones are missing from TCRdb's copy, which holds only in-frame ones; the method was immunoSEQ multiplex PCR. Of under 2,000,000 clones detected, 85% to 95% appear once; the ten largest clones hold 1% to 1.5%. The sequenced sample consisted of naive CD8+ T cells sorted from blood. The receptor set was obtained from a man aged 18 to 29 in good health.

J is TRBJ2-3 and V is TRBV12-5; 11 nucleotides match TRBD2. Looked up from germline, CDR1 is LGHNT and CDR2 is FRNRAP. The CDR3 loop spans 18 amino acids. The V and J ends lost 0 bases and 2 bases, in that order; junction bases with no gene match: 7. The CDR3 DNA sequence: TGTGCTAGTGGTTTGGTACTAGCGGGGGCGCTCTACACAGATACGCAGTATTTT. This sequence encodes CASGLVLAGALYTDTQYF.

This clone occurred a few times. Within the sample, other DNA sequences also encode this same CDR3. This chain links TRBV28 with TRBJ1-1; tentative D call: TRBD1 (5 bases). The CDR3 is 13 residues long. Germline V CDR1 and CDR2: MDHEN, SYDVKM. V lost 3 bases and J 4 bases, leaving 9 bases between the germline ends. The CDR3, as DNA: TGTGCCAGCAGTTTGGGGGGAGGCACTGAAGCTTTCTTT. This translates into CASSLGGGTEAFF.

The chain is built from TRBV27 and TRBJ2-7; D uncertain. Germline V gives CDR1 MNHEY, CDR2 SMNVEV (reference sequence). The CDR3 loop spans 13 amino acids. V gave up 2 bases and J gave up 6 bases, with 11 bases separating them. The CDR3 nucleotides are TGTGCCAGCAGTTTAACCATCGGTACCGAGCAGTACTTC. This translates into CASSLTIGTEQYF.

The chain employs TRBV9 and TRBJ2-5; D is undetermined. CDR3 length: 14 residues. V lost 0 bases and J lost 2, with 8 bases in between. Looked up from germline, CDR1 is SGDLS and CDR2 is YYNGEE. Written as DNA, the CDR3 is TGTGCCAGCAGCGTAGCTTCAGAACAAGAGACCCAGTACTTC. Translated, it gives CASSVASEQETQYF.

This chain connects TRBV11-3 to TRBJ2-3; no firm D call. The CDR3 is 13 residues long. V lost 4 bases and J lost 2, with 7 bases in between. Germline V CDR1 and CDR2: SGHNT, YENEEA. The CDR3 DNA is TGTGCCAGCAGCTGGGGAACCACAGATACGCAGTATTTT. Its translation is CASSWGTTDTQYF.

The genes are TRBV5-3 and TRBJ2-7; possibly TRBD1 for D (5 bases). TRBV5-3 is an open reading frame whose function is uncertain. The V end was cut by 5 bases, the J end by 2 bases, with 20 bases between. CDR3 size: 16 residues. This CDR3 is CARSWDARQRPYEQYF. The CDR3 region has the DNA TGTGCCAGAAGTTGGGATGCTCGACAGCGCCCCTACGAGCAGTACTTC.

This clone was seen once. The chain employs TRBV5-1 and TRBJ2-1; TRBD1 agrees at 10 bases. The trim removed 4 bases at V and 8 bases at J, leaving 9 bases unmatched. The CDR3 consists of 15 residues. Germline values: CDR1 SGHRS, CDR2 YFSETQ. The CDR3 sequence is CASSKGQGFADEQFF. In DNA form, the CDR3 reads TGCGCCAGCAGCAAGGGACAGGGGTTCGCCGATGAGCAGTTCTTC.

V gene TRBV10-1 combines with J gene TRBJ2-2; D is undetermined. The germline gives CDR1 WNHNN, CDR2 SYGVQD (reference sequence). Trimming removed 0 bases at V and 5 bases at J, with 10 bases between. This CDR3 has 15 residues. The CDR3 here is CASSESIDGTGELFF. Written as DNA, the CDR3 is TGCGCCAGCAGTGAGTCTATAGACGGTACCGGGGAGCTGTTTTTT.

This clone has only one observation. The chain's CDR3 is CASSLQTSGGISYEQYF. Written as DNA, the CDR3 is TGTGCCAGCAGTTTACAAACTAGCGGGGGCATCTCCTACGAGCAGTACTTC. The gene calls are TRBV27 and TRBJ2-7, with TRBD2 identical over 11 bases. The CDR3 runs 17 residues. Germline V gene sequence: CDR1 MNHEY, CDR2 SMNVEV (reference sequence). V lost 2 bases and J lost 0; bases outside the gene matches: 6.

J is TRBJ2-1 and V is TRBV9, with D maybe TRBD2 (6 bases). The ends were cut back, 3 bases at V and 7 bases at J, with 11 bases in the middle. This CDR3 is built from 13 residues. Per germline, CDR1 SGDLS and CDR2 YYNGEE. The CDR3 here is CASSEWGDNEQFF. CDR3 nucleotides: TGTGCCAGCAGCGAGTGGGGGGATAATGAGCAGTTCTTC. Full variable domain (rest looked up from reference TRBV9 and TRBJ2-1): DSGVTQTPKHLITATGQRVTLRCSPRSGDLSVYWYQQSLDQGLQFLIQYYNGEERAKGNILERFSAQQFPDLHSELNLSSLELGDSALYFCASSEWGDNEQFFGPGTRLTVL.

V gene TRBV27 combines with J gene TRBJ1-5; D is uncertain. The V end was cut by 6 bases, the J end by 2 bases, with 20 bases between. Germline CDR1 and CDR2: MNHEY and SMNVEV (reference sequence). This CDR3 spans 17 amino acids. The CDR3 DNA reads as TGTGCCAGCAGATTTATCGGCGCGGGTTGGGGCAATCAGCCCCAGCATTTT. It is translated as CASRFIGAGWGNQPQHF.

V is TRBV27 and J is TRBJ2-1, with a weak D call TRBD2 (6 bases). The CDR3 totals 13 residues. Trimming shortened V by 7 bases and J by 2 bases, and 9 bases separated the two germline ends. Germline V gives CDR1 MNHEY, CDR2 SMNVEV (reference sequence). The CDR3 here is CASTSDPYNEQFF. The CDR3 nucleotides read TGTGCCAGCACTAGCGACCCCTACAATGAGCAGTTCTTC.

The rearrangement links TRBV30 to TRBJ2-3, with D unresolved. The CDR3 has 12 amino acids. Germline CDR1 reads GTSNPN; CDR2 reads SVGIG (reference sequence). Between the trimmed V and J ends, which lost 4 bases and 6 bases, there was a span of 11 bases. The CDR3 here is CAWTGHGDTQYF. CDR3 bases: TGTGCCTGGACCGGCCACGGGGATACGCAGTATTTT.

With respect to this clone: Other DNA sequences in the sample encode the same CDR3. This CDR3 reads CASSLGKGYEQYF. CDR3 nucleotide sequence: TGTGCCAGCAGTTTAGGTAAGGGCTACGAGCAGTACTTC. V gene TRBV27 combines with J gene TRBJ2-7; D uncertain. The germline V gene has CDR1 MNHEY and CDR2 SMNVEV (reference sequence). V dropped 2 bases and J dropped 3 bases, with 8 bases sitting between them. The CDR3 is 13 residues long.

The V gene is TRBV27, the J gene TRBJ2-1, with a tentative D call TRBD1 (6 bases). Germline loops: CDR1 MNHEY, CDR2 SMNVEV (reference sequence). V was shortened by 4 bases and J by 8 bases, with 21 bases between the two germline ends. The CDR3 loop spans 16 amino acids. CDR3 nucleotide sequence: TGTGCCAGCAGTTCCTCCTCGGGACAAATAGCAGATGAGCAGTTCTTC. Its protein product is CASSSSSGQIADEQFF.

The CDR3 bases are TGCGCCAGCAGCCAAGACGTGGGGACTAGCGGCCAAGAGACCCAGTACTTC. Translation: CASSQDVGTSGQETQYF. The J gene is TRBJ2-5, the V gene TRBV4-3, with 11 bases that match TRBD2. Germline V gene lookup returns CDR1 LGHNA and CDR2 YSLEER. The CDR3 covers 17 residues. J was trimmed by 1 base and V by 0 bases; bases with no gene match: 4.

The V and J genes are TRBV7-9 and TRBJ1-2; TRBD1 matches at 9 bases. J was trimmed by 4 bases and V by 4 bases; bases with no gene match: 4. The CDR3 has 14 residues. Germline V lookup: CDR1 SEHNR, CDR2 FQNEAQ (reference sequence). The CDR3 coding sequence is TGTGCCAGCAGCTCGACAGGGGGGGTCTATGGCTACACCTTC. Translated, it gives CASSSTGGVYGYTF.

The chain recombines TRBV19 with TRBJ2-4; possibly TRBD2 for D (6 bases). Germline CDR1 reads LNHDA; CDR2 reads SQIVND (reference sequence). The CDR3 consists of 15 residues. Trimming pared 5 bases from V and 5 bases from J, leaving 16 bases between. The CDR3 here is CASSWRDSPQNIQYF. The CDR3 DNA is TGTGCCAGTAGTTGGAGGGACTCACCTCAAAACATTCAGTACTTC. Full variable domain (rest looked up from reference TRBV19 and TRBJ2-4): DGGITQSPKYLFRKEGQNVTLSCEQNLNHDAMYWYRQDPGQGLRLIYYSQIVNDFQKGDIAEGYSVSREKKESFPLTVTSAQKNPTAFYLCASSWRDSPQNIQYFGAGTRLSVL.

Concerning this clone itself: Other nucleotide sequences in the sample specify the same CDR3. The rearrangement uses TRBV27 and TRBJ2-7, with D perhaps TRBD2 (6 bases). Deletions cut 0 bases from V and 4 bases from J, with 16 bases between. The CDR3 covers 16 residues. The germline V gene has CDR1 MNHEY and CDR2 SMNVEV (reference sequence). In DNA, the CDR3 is TGTGCCAGCAGTTTATCAGTAGGGACTGTTTCGTACGAGCAGTACTTC. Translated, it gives CASSLSVGTVSYEQYF.

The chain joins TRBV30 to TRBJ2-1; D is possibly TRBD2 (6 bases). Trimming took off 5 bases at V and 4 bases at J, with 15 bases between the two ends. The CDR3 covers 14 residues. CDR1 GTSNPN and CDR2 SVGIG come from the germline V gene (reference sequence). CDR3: CAWGAGGLYNEQFF. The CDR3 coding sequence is TGTGCCTGGGGAGCCGGGGGACTTTACAATGAGCAGTTCTTC.